This T cell receptor (beta chain) was captured by sequencing in a study of metastatic and nonmetastatic thyroid tumors. In the study overall: Comparison of repertoires was carried out across blood and tumor or nodule tissue from malignant and benign thyroid patients.

A word on this clone: Its antigen is unidentified.

The V gene end was trimmed by 6 bases and the J gene end by 3 bases; junction bases not matched to a gene: 11. The CDR3 has 15 residues. The germline V gene encodes CDR1 DFQATT and CDR2 SNEGSKA (reference sequence). The study, taken as a whole, reports: For both blood and tumor, malignant thyroid tumors reportedly showed significantly higher TCR beta diversity than benign nodules did.

All patients reached thyroid surgery having received no treatment beforehand. In the authors' workflow: Across clinicopathological groups, CDR3 differences served as the basis for building a distant-metastasis classifier for papillary thyroid cancer. TCRdb reassembled clones from the PCR reads with MiXCR. The V and J calls, along with clone size, are taken from TCRdb and not from the paper's own processing. This table holds more than 12,000 clones, about 29% found once. The TCR was taken from a male donor with papillary thyroid cancer or a benign thyroid nodule (not recorded which). Some clones in this sample may be carry-over from other donors' samples. Sequencing used tumor tissue. The gene calls are TRBV20-1 and TRBJ1-2; 9 nucleotides match TRBD1. CDR3 sequence: CSARDTGGAYYGYTF. The DNA for the CDR3 is TGCAGTGCCCGGGATACAGGGGGCGCGTACTATGGCTACACCTTC.